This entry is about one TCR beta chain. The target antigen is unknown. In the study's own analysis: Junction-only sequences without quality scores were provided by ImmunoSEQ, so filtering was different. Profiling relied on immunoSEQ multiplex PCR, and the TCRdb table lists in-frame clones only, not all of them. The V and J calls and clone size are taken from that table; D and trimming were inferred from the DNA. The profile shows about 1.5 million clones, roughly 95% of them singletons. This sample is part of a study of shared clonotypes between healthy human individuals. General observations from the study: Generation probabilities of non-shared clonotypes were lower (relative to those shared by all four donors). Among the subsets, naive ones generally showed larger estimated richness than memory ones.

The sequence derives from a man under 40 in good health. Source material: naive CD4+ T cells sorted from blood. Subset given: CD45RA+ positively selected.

The CDR3 protein is CSLPSTGMVSQSFPTVRYEQYF. The CDR3 nucleotides read TGCAGCTTACCGAGTACCGGCATGGTGTCACAATCATTCCCCACCGTACGATACGAGCAGTACTTC. The gene calls are TRBV29-1 and TRBJ2-7, with D unresolved. The V end was cut by 8 bases, the J end by 4 bases, with 45 bases between. The germline V gene has CDR1 SQVTM and CDR2 ANQGSEA. This CDR3 is 22 amino acids long.